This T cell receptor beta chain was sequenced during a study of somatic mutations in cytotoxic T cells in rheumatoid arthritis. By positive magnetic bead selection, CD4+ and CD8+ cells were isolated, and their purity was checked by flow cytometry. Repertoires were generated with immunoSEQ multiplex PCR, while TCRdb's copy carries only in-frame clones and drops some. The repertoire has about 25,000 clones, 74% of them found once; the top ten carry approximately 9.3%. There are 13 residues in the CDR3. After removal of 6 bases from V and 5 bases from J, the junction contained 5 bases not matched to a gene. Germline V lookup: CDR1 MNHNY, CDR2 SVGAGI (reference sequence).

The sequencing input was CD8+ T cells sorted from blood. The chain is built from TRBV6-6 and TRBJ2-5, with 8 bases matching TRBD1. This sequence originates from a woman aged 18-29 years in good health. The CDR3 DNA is TGTGCCAGCAGCCCTAGACAGGGGGAGACCCAGTACTTC. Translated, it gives CASSPRQGETQYF.